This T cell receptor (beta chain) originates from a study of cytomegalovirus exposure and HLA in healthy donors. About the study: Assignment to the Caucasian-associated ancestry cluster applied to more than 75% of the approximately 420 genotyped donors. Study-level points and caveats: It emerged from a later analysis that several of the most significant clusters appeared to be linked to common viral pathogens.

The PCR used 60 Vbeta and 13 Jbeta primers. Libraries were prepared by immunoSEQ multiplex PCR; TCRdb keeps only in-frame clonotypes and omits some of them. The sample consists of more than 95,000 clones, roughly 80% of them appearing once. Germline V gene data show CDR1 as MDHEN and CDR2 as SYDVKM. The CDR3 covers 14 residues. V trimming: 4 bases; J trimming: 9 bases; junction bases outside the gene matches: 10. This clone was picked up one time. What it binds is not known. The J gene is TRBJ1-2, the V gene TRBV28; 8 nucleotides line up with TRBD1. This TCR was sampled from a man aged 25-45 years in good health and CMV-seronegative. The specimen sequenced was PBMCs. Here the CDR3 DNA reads TGTGCCAGCAGTTGGGACAGGCGACCGGAAAGCTACACCTTC. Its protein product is CASSWDRRPESYTF.